These 10 T cell receptor beta chains were sequenced from one sample in a study of blood T cell repertoires in COVID-19. Repertoires were generated with immunoSEQ multiplex PCR, while TCRdb's copy carries only in-frame clones and drops some. The sample holds 490,000 or so clones; roughly nine tenths are singletons and the top ten take around 7.9%. The material sequenced was PBMCs or T cells enriched from blood (not recorded which). These receptors all come from an older woman who had recovered from COVID-19.

V usage is TRBV5-1 and J usage is TRBJ1-4; 7 nucleotides match TRBD1. CDR3 length equals 14 residues. The V gene's germline CDR1 is SGHRS and CDR2 YFSETQ. With V trimmed by 1 base and J by 6 bases, 3 bases remained unmatched. CDR3 sequence reads: CASSLITGDEKLFF. CDR3 in DNA: TGCGCCAGCAGCTTGATCACAGGGGATGAAAAACTGTTTTTT.

The chain is built from TRBV20-1 and TRBJ2-7; 11 positions match TRBD2. The CDR3 length is 13 residues. Looked up from germline, CDR1 is DFQATT and CDR2 is SNEGSKA (reference sequence). Trimming took 3 bases from V and 2 from J; bases not matched to a gene: 0. The CDR3 here is CSASSGGAYEQYF. In DNA, the CDR3 is TGCAGTGCTAGTAGCGGGGGGGCCTACGAGCAGTACTTC.

The V and J genes are TRBV4-2 and TRBJ2-1, with TRBD2 matching over 12 bases. The J segment lost 2 bases and the V segment lost 7 bases, leaving 3 bases of the junction unmatched. This CDR3 region has 15 residues. Germline V lookup: CDR1 LGHNA, CDR2 YNFKEQ. The CDR3: CASNPSGGAYNEQFF. The CDR3 bases are TGTGCCAGCAATCCTAGCGGGGGGGCCTACAATGAGCAGTTCTTC.

The rearrangement links TRBV24-1 to TRBJ2-2; the match to TRBD1 covers 9 bases. Germline trimming cut 4 bases from V and 5 bases from J; bases unmatched to any gene: 10. The CDR3 is 17 amino acids. The germline gives CDR1 KGHDR, CDR2 SFDVKD. CDR3 residues: CATSETTGGWGTGELFF. The CDR3 region has the DNA TGTGCCACCAGTGAAACTACAGGGGGCTGGGGGACCGGGGAGCTGTTTTTT.

The genes are TRBV7-2 and TRBJ2-6; D is possibly TRBD2 (7 bases). The CDR3 consists of 17 residues. Germline lookup yields CDR1 SGHTA and CDR2 FQGNSA. V gave up 5 bases and J gave up 0 bases, with 14 bases separating them. CDR3 bases: TGTGCCAGCAGCGAGAGAGGGGGGGCCTCTGGGGCCAACGTCCTGACTTTC. Protein product: CASSERGGASGANVLTF.

This clone was seen ten or more times. V usage is TRBV5-1 and J usage is TRBJ2-1; 7 bases are shared with TRBD2. Looked up from germline, CDR1 is SGHRS and CDR2 is YFSETQ. Losses at the gene ends were 1 base for V and 7 bases for J; bases not matched to a gene: 17. The CDR3 sequence is 18 residues long. The CDR3 protein is CASSLSYGGTNPSNEQFF. CDR3 coding DNA: TGCGCCAGCAGCTTGAGCTACGGCGGGACTAATCCCTCTAATGAGCAGTTCTTC.

In nucleotides, the CDR3 is TGTGCCAGCAGACTACAGGGGGCAGTGGAGGGCTACACCTTC. Its translation: CASRLQGAVEGYTF. V is TRBV6-5 and J is TRBJ1-2, with TRBD1 matching over 9 bases. CDR1 and CDR2 (germline): MNHEY, SVGAGI. V was clipped by 6 bases and J by 8 bases; unmatched bases: 10. The CDR3 is made up of 14 amino acids.

This clone was seen just once. The rearrangement joins TRBV11-2 to TRBJ2-6, with TRBD2 identical over 8 bases. Germline V lookup: CDR1 SGHAT, CDR2 FQNNGV. This CDR3 contains 17 residues. The J segment lost 1 base and the V segment lost 5 bases, leaving 7 bases of the junction unmatched. DNA for the CDR3: TGTGCCAGCAGCGGGGTAGCGGGGTTGTCTGGGGCCAACGTCCTGACTTTC. Protein: CASSGVAGLSGANVLTF.

This sequence joins TRBV5-4 and TRBJ2-5; 7 nucleotides align to TRBD1. J lost 3 bases, V lost 4 bases, and 6 bases had no gene match. Germline V gene lookup returns CDR1 SGHNT and CDR2 YYREEE (reference sequence). The CDR3 length is 14 residues. DNA of the CDR3: TGTGCCAGCAGCCTGACCGACAGGGAAGAGACCCAGTACTTC. It codes for CASSLTDREETQYF.

This clone was seen only a few times. The V and J genes are TRBV24-1 and TRBJ2-3; TRBD1 matches 7 bases. This CDR3 comprises 17 residues. Trimming at V came to 5 bases and at J to 2 bases, leaving 12 bases not matched to a gene. Germline values: CDR1 KGHDR, CDR2 SFDVKD. CDR3 DNA: TGTGCCACCAGTGTGCCCCTAACAGGGGCTAACACAGATACGCAGTATTTT. Encoded protein: CATSVPLTGANTDTQYF.